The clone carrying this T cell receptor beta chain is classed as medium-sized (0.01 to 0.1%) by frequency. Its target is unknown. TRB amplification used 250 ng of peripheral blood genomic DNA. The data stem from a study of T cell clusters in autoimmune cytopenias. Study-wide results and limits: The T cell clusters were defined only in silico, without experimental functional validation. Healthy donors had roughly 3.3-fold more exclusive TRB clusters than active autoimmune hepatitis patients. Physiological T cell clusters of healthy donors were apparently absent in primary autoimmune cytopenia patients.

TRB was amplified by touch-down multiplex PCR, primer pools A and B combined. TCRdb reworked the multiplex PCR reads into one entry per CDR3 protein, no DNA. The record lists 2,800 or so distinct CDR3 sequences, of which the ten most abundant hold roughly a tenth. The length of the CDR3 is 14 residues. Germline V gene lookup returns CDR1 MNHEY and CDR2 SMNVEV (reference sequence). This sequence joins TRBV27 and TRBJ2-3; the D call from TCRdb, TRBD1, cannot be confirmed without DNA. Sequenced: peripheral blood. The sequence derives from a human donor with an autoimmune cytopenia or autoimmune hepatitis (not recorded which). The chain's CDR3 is CASSPGGVTDTQYF.